This TCR beta chain was sequenced for a study of T cells after yellow fever vaccination. Findings of the study overall: A weaker but faster secondary response was observed, peaking on day 5 versus 15. Subsequent booster samples again held most clones from primary vaccination (roughly 96% CD4, approximately 86% CD8). It was a small share of clonotypes that appeared in both CD4 and CD8 compartments.

Making TCR cDNA involved 5'RACE template switching, which added UMIs and a universal primer site. MiXCR, run by TCRdb on the 5' RACE reads, gives a single entry per CDR3 protein. The top ten clones hold approximately 25% of a sample with about 300,000 distinct CDR3 sequences, approximately 3.9% of them seen once. This clonotype showed up just a few times. Its target is unknown. This TCR was sampled from a man younger than 30 who received the YFV17D yellow fever vaccine. The specimen comprised PBMCs, sampled 5 days after the yellow fever booster vaccination.

CDR3 nucleotides: TGTGCCAGCAGCGAATCTTTATGGGGGCCGGGGAATGAGCAGTTCTTC. Residues: CASSESLWGPGNEQFF. J is TRBJ2-1 and V is TRBV7-2, with a tentative D call TRBD1 (6 bases). The CDR3 has 16 amino acids. Germline assignment: CDR1 SGHTA and CDR2 FQGNSA. V was cut by 5 bases and J by 7 bases, with 21 bases left in between.